This TCR beta chain was sequenced during a study of blood T cell repertoires in COVID-19. Sequencing was performed with immunoSEQ multiplex PCR; in TCRdb, only in-frame clones are kept and a portion is missing. The repertoire has 210,000 or so clones, roughly 84% of them found once; the top ten carry about 2%. This sequence originates from a man in his forties or fifties with active or convalescent COVID-19. The sample was peripheral blood.

The CDR3: CASSFRNTGELFF. In DNA, the CDR3 is TGTGCCAGCAGTTTCCGGAACACCGGGGAGCTGTTTTTT. V is TRBV28 and J is TRBJ2-2; no firm D call. V lost 3 bases to trimming and J lost 1 base, with 3 bases between them. Germline assignment: CDR1 MDHEN and CDR2 SYDVKM. The CDR3 consists of 13 residues. The entire variable domain, with the rest obtained from reference TRBV28 and TRBJ2-2, is as follows: DVKVTQSSRYLVKRTGEKVFLECVQDMDHENMFWYRQDPGLGLRLIYFSYDVKMKEKGDIPEGYSVSREKKERFSLILESASTNQTSMYLCASSFRNTGELFFGEGSRLTVL.